The 25 T cell receptor beta chains reported below all come from one sample, sequenced in a study of shared clonotypes between healthy human individuals. The table came from immunoSEQ multiplex PCR; TCRdb's copy has only in-frame clones and leaves some out. The table shows approximately 180,000 clones, with about 93% occurring only once. The sequencing input was naive CD4+ T cells sorted from blood. Subset defined: CD45RA+ positively selected. The receptors come from a woman in her thirties in good health.

This chain links TRBV7-3 with TRBJ1-1; TRBD1 is a possible D gene (5 bases). Germline V gene data show CDR1 as SGHTA and CDR2 as FQGTGA. V was trimmed by 4 bases and J by 5 bases, leaving 11 bases between them. The CDR3 has 13 amino acids. The CDR3 loop reads CASSSYGGTEAFF. The CDR3 coding sequence is TGTGCCAGCAGCTCGTACGGGGGGACTGAAGCTTTCTTT.

This rearrangement joins TRBV6-5 to TRBJ1-2, with D possibly being TRBD1 (6 bases). The CDR3 totals 13 residues. V was trimmed by 6 bases and J by 4 bases, leaving 12 bases between them. The germline gives CDR1 MNHEY, CDR2 SVGAGI. CDR3 nucleotide sequence: TGTGCCAGCAGCGACAGGCGCCTCTATGGCTACACCTTC. It encodes CASSDRRLYGYTF.

This rearrangement joins TRBV5-1 to TRBJ2-2; D gene unclear. This CDR3 contains 14 residues. Per the germline V gene, CDR1 is SGHRS and CDR2 is YFSETQ. Deletions cut 5 bases from V and 2 bases from J, with 10 bases between. The CDR3 DNA reads TGCGCCAGCAGTACGGACCATAACACCGGGGAGCTGTTTTTT. Encoded protein: CASSTDHNTGELFF.

The rearrangement links TRBV21-1 to TRBJ1-5; TRBD1 reflects the table's D call only, with no check against the DNA. TRBV21-1 represents a pseudogene. The CDR3 is 13 amino acids. The CDR3 coding sequence is TGTGCCAGCAGGGACACTAGCAATCAGCCCCAGCATTTT. Its translation is CASRDTSNQPQHF.

V gene TRBV27 combines with J gene TRBJ2-7, with no clear D. CDR3 length equals 13 residues. The germline V gene has CDR1 MNHEY and CDR2 SMNVEV (reference sequence). The V end lost 8 bases, the J end lost 0 bases, and 11 bases lay between the germline ends. The CDR3 reads CASRGSSSYEQYF. The CDR3 DNA is TGTGCCAGCCGCGGTAGCAGCTCCTACGAGCAGTACTTC.

This chain joins TRBV2 and TRBJ2-7; 8 bases align to TRBD2. The CDR3 loop spans 14 amino acids. J was trimmed by 6 bases and V by 7 bases; bases with no gene match: 11. Germline V gives CDR1 SNHLY, CDR2 FYNNEI. In DNA form, the CDR3 reads TGTGCCAGCATTCGGACTAGCATGTCGGTCGAGCAGTACTTC. This encodes CASIRTSMSVEQYF.

The rearrangement links TRBV19 to TRBJ2-5; weak D call: TRBD1 (6 bases). V gave up 7 bases and J gave up 5 bases, with 14 bases separating them. The CDR3 consists of 13 residues. In germline, CDR1 is LNHDA, CDR2 SQIVND (reference sequence). The CDR3 is CASNPGDVETQYF. The CDR3 nucleotides read TGTGCCAGTAACCCAGGGGATGTGGAGACCCAGTACTTC. Combining the CDR3 with reference TRBV19 and TRBJ2-5 gives the whole variable domain DGGITQSPKYLFRKEGQNVTLSCEQNLNHDAMYWYRQDPGQGLRLIYYSQIVNDFQKGDIAEGYSVSREKKESFPLTVTSAQKNPTAFYLCASNPGDVETQYFGPGTRLLVL.

This sequence joins TRBV7-3 and TRBJ2-1; weak D call: TRBD2 (5 bases). The CDR3 has 15 amino acids. Trimming removed 3 bases from V and 0 bases from J, with 9 bases in between. Germline CDR1 and CDR2: SGHTA and FQGTGA. Written as DNA, the CDR3 is TGTGCCAGCAGCTTTCCGGGGAGCTCCTACAATGAGCAGTTCTTC. Amino acid sequence: CASSFPGSSYNEQFF. Looking up the rest from reference TRBV7-3 and TRBJ2-1 gives the full variable domain: GAGVSQTPSNKVTEKGKYVELRCDPISGHTALYWYRQSLGQGPEFLIYFQGTGAADDSGLPNDRFFAVRPEGSVSTLKIQRTERGDSAVYLCASSFPGSSYNEQFFGPGTRLTVL.

The chain recombines TRBV10-3 with TRBJ2-7; perhaps TRBD1 as D (5 bases). Deletions cut 5 bases from V and 5 bases from J, with 7 bases between. Germline loops: CDR1 ENHRY, CDR2 SYGVKD. This CDR3 is built from 11 residues. The CDR3 loop is CAISFRDEQYF. CDR3 DNA sequence: TGTGCCATCAGTTTCAGGGACGAGCAGTACTTC.

V gene TRBV10-3 combines with J gene TRBJ2-3, with D unresolved. V lost 11 bases to trimming and J lost 5 bases, with 8 bases between them. The V gene's germline CDR1 is ENHRY and CDR2 SYGVKD. This CDR3 has 10 amino acids. The CDR3 reads CASPRDTQYF. The CDR3 DNA is TGTGCCTCACCGCGAGATACGCAGTATTTT.

The chain combines TRBV19 with TRBJ1-1; D uncertain. The CDR3 sequence is 15 residues long. The V gene lost 6 bases and the J gene lost 2 bases, with 16 bases spanning the gap. The germline V gene has CDR1 LNHDA and CDR2 SQIVND (reference sequence). CDR3 region: CASSPVYPLNTEAFF. The CDR3 DNA reads TGTGCCAGTAGCCCCGTTTACCCCCTTAACACTGAAGCTTTCTTT.

This rearrangement joins TRBV28 to TRBJ2-5, with D possibly matching TRBD2 (6 bases). The DNA end is a closer match to TRBJ2-7, so the J assignment may be wrong. From germline, CDR1 is MDHEN and CDR2 SYDVKM. The CDR3 is 15 residues long. CDR3 amino acids: CASSPPGLRGSEQYF. The CDR3 DNA reads TGTGCCAGCAGTCCTCCGGGACTCCGAGGGTCCGAGCAGTACTTC.

The V call is TRBV5-4, the J call TRBJ1-1; the match to TRBD1 covers 7 bases. J lost 5 bases, V lost 2 bases, and 15 bases had no gene match. The germline V gene encodes CDR1 SGHNT and CDR2 YYREEE (reference sequence). The CDR3 length is 17 residues. The CDR3 spells CASSLQGKRGRATEAFF. CDR3 in DNA: TGTGCCAGCAGCTTACAGGGGAAAAGAGGACGGGCAACTGAAGCTTTCTTT.

V is TRBV7-9 and J is TRBJ2-2, with TRBD2 matching over 11 bases. The trim removed 5 bases at V and 5 bases at J, leaving 13 bases unmatched. CDR3 length: 18 amino acids. Germline CDR1 reads SEHNR; CDR2 reads FQNEAQ (reference sequence). CDR3 loop: CASSRLGIASGRTGELFF. CDR3 nucleotide sequence: TGTGCCAGCAGCCGTCTGGGGATAGCTAGCGGGAGGACCGGGGAGCTGTTTTTT.

This sequence joins TRBV10-3 and TRBJ1-5, with no clear D. In germline, CDR1 is ENHRY, CDR2 SYGVKD. The CDR3 consists of 14 residues. The V end was cut by 3 bases, the J end by 0 bases, with 6 bases between. The DNA for the CDR3 is TGTGCCATCAGTGATCCAGCTAGCAATCAGCCCCAGCATTTT. It is translated as CAISDPASNQPQHF.

The chain combines TRBV10-1 with TRBJ2-7; D tentatively reads TRBD1 or TRBD2 (5 bases each). The V gene lost 4 bases and the J gene lost 1 base, with 17 bases spanning the gap. CDR1 and CDR2 from the germline V gene are WNHNN and SYGVQD (reference sequence). This CDR3 is 16 amino acids long. CDR3 amino acids: CASSVSAGTPSYEQYF. CDR3 sequence (DNA): TGCGCCAGCAGTGTATCCGCCGGGACCCCATCCTACGAGCAGTACTTC.

The CDR3 nucleotides are TGTGCCAGCAGTGAATCGGGACTCCCGGCGATTAACGAGCAGTACTTC. Translation: CASSESGLPAINEQYF. The J gene is TRBJ2-7, the V gene TRBV25-1; TRBD2 is a possible D gene (6 bases). Per germline, CDR1 MGHDK and CDR2 SYGVNS. CDR3 length: 16 residues. V was cut by 1 base and J by 5 bases, with 18 bases left in between.

The V call is TRBV5-1, the J call TRBJ2-7; D may be TRBD1 (6 bases). Germline V gene sequence: CDR1 SGHRS, CDR2 YFSETQ. The CDR3 spans 14 residues. V dropped 0 bases and J dropped 4 bases, with 11 bases sitting between them. The CDR3 sequence is CASSLAGDAYEQYF. The CDR3 DNA sequence: TGCGCCAGCAGCTTGGCAGGGGATGCATACGAGCAGTACTTC.

CDR3 in amino acids: CASSQRSTDTQYF. CDR3 coding DNA: TGTGCCAGCTCACAACGAAGCACAGATACGCAGTATTTT. The chain combines TRBV18 with TRBJ2-3; no clear D gene. This CDR3 comprises 13 residues. Trimming left V 4 bases short and J 0 bases short, with 5 bases between. The V gene's germline CDR1 is KGHSH and CDR2 LQKENI.

The rearrangement links TRBV10-2 to TRBJ2-7, with a tentative D call TRBD2 (5 bases). Per the germline V gene, CDR1 is WSHSY and CDR2 is SAAADI. This CDR3 is built from 11 residues. Trimming pared 4 bases from V and 5 bases from J, leaving 6 bases between. CDR3 sequence: CASSVANEQYF. The CDR3 DNA is TGCGCCAGCAGTGTAGCGAACGAGCAGTACTTC.

V gene TRBV4-2 combines with J gene TRBJ2-2; unclear D gene. Germline CDR1 and CDR2: LGHNA and YNFKEQ. V was pared by 3 bases and J by 0 bases, with 8 bases between. This CDR3 is 15 amino acids long. CDR3 in DNA: TGTGCCAGCAGCCAGCCTGGACCGAACACCGGGGAGCTGTTTTTT. This encodes CASSQPGPNTGELFF.

The rearrangement joins TRBV21-1 to TRBJ2-7; TRBD1 is taken as the D call from the table, unchecked against the DNA. TRBV21-1 corresponds to a pseudogene. The CDR3 runs 22 residues. The CDR3 DNA reads as TGTGCCAGCACGCGATCCAAACCCCCACAGGGAAGGCCACATGATAAAACCGTCGAGCAGTACTTC. It codes for CASTRSKPPQGRPHDKTVEQYF.

The chain is built from TRBV28 and TRBJ1-1; 9 bases agree with TRBD1. CDR1 and CDR2 from the germline V gene are MDHEN and SYDVKM. V lost 4 bases to trimming and J lost 3 bases; unmatched junction nucleotides: 9. CDR3 length: 16 amino acids. CDR3: CASSSLLTGGYTEAFF. For the CDR3, the DNA is TGTGCCAGCAGTTCCCTCTTGACAGGGGGATACACTGAAGCTTTCTTT.

The rearrangement links TRBV7-8 to TRBJ2-1, with TRBD1 matching over 7 bases. The V and J ends lost 2 bases and 2 bases, in that order; junction bases with no gene match: 3. The CDR3 is made up of 15 amino acids. From germline, CDR1 is SGHVS and CDR2 FQNEAQ. The CDR3 protein is CASSLTGQAYNEQFF. DNA of the CDR3: TGTGCCAGCAGCTTAACAGGACAGGCCTACAATGAGCAGTTCTTC.

Note on this clone: Other DNA sequences from this sample encode an identical CDR3 as well. This rearrangement joins TRBV19 to TRBJ1-3; no definite D call. CDR1 LNHDA and CDR2 SQIVND come from the germline V gene (reference sequence). The CDR3 runs 13 residues. V was trimmed by 6 bases and J by 0 bases, leaving 6 bases between them. CDR3 DNA: TGTGCCAGTAGCGAGAGCTCTGGAAACACCATATATTTT. Its translation: CASSESSGNTIYF.